Shown below are 22 T cell receptor beta chains from a single sample sequenced in a study of T cells after yellow fever vaccination. TCRdb called the 5' RACE reads again in MiXCR, with one record for every CDR3 protein. The table shows about 500,000 distinct CDR3 sequences, with about a sixth occurring only once. This specimen consisted of PBMCs, obtained 5 days after the first yellow fever vaccination. These receptors all stem from a man younger than 35 who received the YFV17D yellow fever vaccine.

This clonotype was seen many times. V is TRBV5-1 and J is TRBJ1-5; possibly TRBD1 for D (5 bases). Germline CDR1 and CDR2: SGHRS and YFSETQ. The V and J ends lost 0 bases and 7 bases respectively, with 11 bases between them. The CDR3 has 14 amino acids. CDR3 region: CASSLDQGGQPQHF. CDR3 nucleotide sequence: TGCGCCAGCAGCTTGGATCAGGGAGGCCAGCCCCAGCATTTT.

Comments on this clonotype: Mismatch with germline at one junction end may stem from a read error. The rearrangement uses TRBV4-1 and TRBJ1-5; a weak D match, TRBD1 (5 bases). CDR3 length: 13 residues. Germline CDR1 reads MGHRA; CDR2 reads YSYEKL. The DNA for the CDR3 is TGCGCCAGCAGCCAAGATCTCCGGGGGGGATTATTTTTT. Translation gives CASSQDLRGGLFF.

Many counts were recorded for this clonotype. The rearrangement links TRBV24-1 to TRBJ2-1; D is ambiguous. From germline, CDR1 is KGHDR and CDR2 SFDVKD. The CDR3 consists of 15 residues. The germline V and J ends were trimmed by 1 base and 2 bases, with 8 bases remaining between them. The CDR3 bases are TGTGCCACCAGTGATTTTAGACATCCCTACAATGAGCAGTTCTTC. Residues: CATSDFRHPYNEQFF.

V usage is TRBV29-1 and J usage is TRBJ2-1, with D unclear. This CDR3 comprises 15 residues. V dropped 4 bases and J dropped 1 base, with 14 bases sitting between them. Germline CDR1 is SQVTM and CDR2 is ANQGSEA. The CDR3 sequence is CSVGFLSRSYNEQFF. In DNA, the CDR3 is TGCAGCGTTGGTTTCCTAAGTAGATCCTACAATGAGCAGTTCTTC.

This clonotype was counted only a few times. This chain joins TRBV7-6 and TRBJ2-1, with TRBD2 matching over 10 bases. Losses at the gene ends were 5 bases for V and 7 bases for J; bases not matched to a gene: 8. The CDR3 is 15 amino acids. The germline V gene has CDR1 SGHVS and CDR2 FNYEAQ. DNA for the CDR3: TGTGCCAGCAGCCTCGTAGCGGGGGGAATAAATGAGCAGTTCTTC. Its protein is CASSLVAGGINEQFF. Using reference TRBV7-6 and TRBJ2-1 for the parts outside the CDR3, the full variable domain is GAGVSQSPRYKVTKRGQDVALRCDPISGHVSLYWYRQALGQGPEFLTYFNYEAQQDKSGLPNDRFSAERPEGSISTLTIQRTEQRDSAMYRCASSLVAGGINEQFFGPGTRLTVL.

This clonotype has more than one count but fewer than ten. The rearrangement links TRBV25-1 to TRBJ2-7, with 7 bases fitting TRBD2. CDR1 and CDR2 (germline): MGHDK, SYGVNS. Trimming at V came to 3 bases and at J to 5 bases, leaving 4 bases not matched to a gene. CDR3 length: 13 residues. DNA for the CDR3: TGTGCCAGCAGTGAGGGAGGGGCAGACGAGCAGTACTTC. This encodes CASSEGGADEQYF.

This chain connects TRBV7-2 to TRBJ2-6; D gene uncertain. The germline gives CDR1 SGHTA, CDR2 FQGNSA. Trimming removed 8 bases at V and 0 bases at J, with 8 bases between. The CDR3 runs to 14 residues. CDR3 protein: CASDSNSGANVLTF. CDR3 sequence (DNA): TGTGCCAGCGATAGTAACTCTGGGGCCAACGTCCTGACTTTC. Full variable domain (outside the CDR3, taken from reference TRBV7-2 and TRBJ2-6): GAGVSQSPSNKVTEKGKDVELRCDPISGHTALYWYRQSLGQGLEFLIYFQGNSAPDKSGLPSDRFSAERTGGSVSTLTIQRTQQEDSAVYLCASDSNSGANVLTFGAGSRLTVL.

The V and J genes are TRBV19 and TRBJ2-1; 9 nucleotides match TRBD1. CDR3 length: 13 residues. The V gene end was trimmed by 6 bases and the J gene end by 7 bases; junction bases not matched to a gene: 4. Germline CDR1 and CDR2: LNHDA and SQIVND (reference sequence). CDR3 nucleotide sequence: TGTGCCAGTAGCGACAGGGGGATGAATGAGCAGTTCTTC. Translating it yields CASSDRGMNEQFF. Looking up the rest from reference TRBV19 and TRBJ2-1 gives the full variable domain: DGGITQSPKYLFRKEGQNVTLSCEQNLNHDAMYWYRQDPGQGLRLIYYSQIVNDFQKGDIAEGYSVSREKKESFPLTVTSAQKNPTAFYLCASSDRGMNEQFFGPGTRLTVL.

This clonotype has ten or more counts. The chain is built from TRBV20-1 and TRBJ2-3; possible D gene TRBD1, 5 bases. Trimming stripped 6 bases from V and 0 bases from J, with 16 bases between. The CDR3 has 15 residues. CDR1 DFQATT and CDR2 SNEGSKA come from the germline V gene (reference sequence). CDR3 protein: CSAPRQISSTDTQYF. Written as DNA, the CDR3 is TGCAGTGCACCTAGACAGATTTCTAGCACAGATACGCAGTATTTT.

The chain has TRBV20-1 and TRBJ2-1; no definite D call. Trimming stripped 1 base from V and 0 bases from J, with 10 bases between. CDR3 length: 15 amino acids. Germline loops: CDR1 DFQATT, CDR2 SNEGSKA (reference sequence). The CDR3 region is CSARGRPSSYNEQFF. CDR3 bases: TGCAGTGCTAGAGGCCGGCCCAGCTCCTACAATGAGCAGTTCTTC.

This chain connects TRBV5-6 to TRBJ2-7, with 12 positions matching TRBD2. This CDR3 is 17 amino acids long. The germline V gene encodes CDR1 SGHDT and CDR2 YYEEEE. V lost 2 bases to trimming and J lost 2 bases; unmatched junction nucleotides: 8. The CDR3 protein is CASSFRLAGALPYEQYF. The CDR3 DNA is TGTGCCAGCAGCTTTAGACTAGCGGGGGCACTACCCTACGAGCAGTACTTC.

There are a few counts of this clonotype. The chain has TRBV7-6 and TRBJ2-7; D perhaps matches TRBD2 (6 bases). The CDR3 totals 15 residues. The germline V gene encodes CDR1 SGHVS and CDR2 FNYEAQ. The V end was cut by 6 bases, the J end by 6 bases, with 21 bases between. The CDR3 loop reads CASSRDPDLGGEQYV. The CDR3 DNA reads as TGTGCCAGCAGTCGGGACCCCGACTTGGGGGGCGAGCAGTACGTC.

This clonotype was counted ten times or more. This sequence joins TRBV9 and TRBJ1-1; the D gene is possibly TRBD1 (6 bases). Trimming took off 0 bases at V and 5 bases at J, with 14 bases between the two ends. The length of the CDR3 is 15 residues. In germline, CDR1 is SGDLS, CDR2 YYNGEE. As DNA, the CDR3 is TGTGCCAGCAGCGTAGAGGGGGGGCAGCCGACTGAAGCTTTCTTT. It specifies CASSVEGGQPTEAFF.

Ten or more counts support this clonotype. The V and J genes are TRBV5-4 and TRBJ2-1; 7 bases map to TRBD1. Unmatched junction bases numbered 7, after V lost 2 bases and J lost 2 bases. CDR1 SGHNT and CDR2 YYREEE come from the germline V gene (reference sequence). This CDR3 is built from 16 residues. For the CDR3, the DNA is TGTGCCAGCAGCTTAAGACAGGGCAGCACCTACAATGAGCAGTTCTTC. It codes for CASSLRQGSTYNEQFF.

At least ten counts were recorded for this clonotype. The junction does not match germline at one end; this may be a read error. The rearrangement links TRBV7-6 to TRBJ1-2; 9 positions agree with TRBD1. Per germline, CDR1 SGHVS and CDR2 FNYEAQ. The CDR3 sequence is 14 residues long. The CDR3 loop reads CASSLTGGNYGYTF. CDR3 in DNA: TGCGCCAGCAGCTTGACAGGGGGGAACTATGGCTACACCTTC.

The rearrangement joins TRBV5-6 to TRBJ2-1, with D possibly matching TRBD2 (6 bases). The CDR3 has 14 residues. The germline CDR1 and CDR2 sequences are SGHDT and YYEEEE. Trimming stripped 9 bases from V and 5 bases from J, with 18 bases between. CDR3 protein: CAMSPEGLHNEQFF. The CDR3 coding sequence is TGTGCCATGAGCCCCGAGGGACTGCACAATGAGCAGTTCTTC.

Concerning this clonotype itself: One base away lies a much larger clone, so this may be a sequencing read error. This chain uses TRBV27 with TRBJ2-2; no reliable D call. Germline values: CDR1 MNHEY, CDR2 SMNVEV (reference sequence). Trimming stripped 3 bases from V and 7 bases from J, with 3 bases between. The CDR3 sequence is 11 residues long. As DNA, the CDR3 is TGTGCCAGCAGTTTCTTCGGGGAGCTGTTTTTT. Its translation is CASSFFGELFF.

This clonotype showed up many times. J is TRBJ1-1 and V is TRBV29-1; D is perhaps TRBD1 (5 bases). Germline CDR1 SQVTM, CDR2 ANQGSEA. This CDR3 comprises 13 residues. The germline V and J ends were trimmed by 0 bases and 6 bases, with 11 bases remaining between them. The CDR3 region has the DNA TGCAGCGTTGAAGACTACAGGAGCGCTGAAGCTTTCTTT. This gives the protein CSVEDYRSAEAFF. The full variable domain, completed using reference TRBV29-1 and TRBJ1-1, is SAVISQKPSRDICQRGTSLTIQCQVDSQVTMMFWYRQQPGQSLTLIATANQGSEATYESGFVIDKFPISRPNLTFSTLTVSNMSPEDSSIYLCSVEDYRSAEAFFGQGTRLTVV.

The rearrangement joins TRBV7-9 to TRBJ1-1, with D tentatively TRBD1 (5 bases). The CDR3 sequence is 14 residues long. CDR1 SEHNR and CDR2 FQNEAQ come from the germline V gene (reference sequence). V dropped 5 bases and J dropped 6 bases, with 16 bases sitting between them. CDR3 in amino acids: CASSRDGAGAEAFF. The DNA of the CDR3 is TGTGCCAGCAGCAGGGACGGGGCCGGGGCTGAAGCTTTCTTT.

The chain combines TRBV20-1 with TRBJ1-2; D is possibly TRBD1 (5 bases). The V end was cut by 5 bases, the J end by 2 bases, with 15 bases between. Germline lookup yields CDR1 DFQATT and CDR2 SNEGSKA (reference sequence). The CDR3 has 14 amino acids. In DNA form, the CDR3 reads TGCAGTGCTGGGGGTTCAGGGCGGAACTATGGCTACACCTTC. Encoded protein: CSAGGSGRNYGYTF.

The V and J genes are TRBV12-3 or TRBV12-4 and TRBJ1-2; D gene unclear. The CDR3 contains 15 residues. Trimming shortened V by 0 bases and J by 0 bases, and 8 bases separated the two germline ends. CDR3 amino acids: CASSLAGATNYGYTF. The CDR3 DNA is TGTGCCAGCAGTTTAGCGGGAGCGACTAACTATGGCTACACCTTC.

V gene TRBV6-2 or TRBV6-3 combines with J gene TRBJ2-2; tentatively, D is TRBD1 or TRBD2 (6 bases each). This CDR3 is built from 17 residues. Trimming left V 8 bases short and J 6 bases short, with 25 bases between. Germline CDR1 reads MNHEY; CDR2 reads SVGEGT. For the CDR3, the DNA is TGTGCCAGCTCGAACGGCAGGTGGGGGGCGATGGCCGGGGAGCTGTTTTTT. This gives the protein CASSNGRWGAMAGELFF.